This T cell receptor beta chain was sequenced during a study of blood T cell repertoires in COVID-19. On the study more broadly: In each case, the material was cDNA or gDNA derived from T cells, B-cell-depleted T cells, or PBMCs.

Authors' analysis steps: Amplifying reference gene primers gave estimates of nucleated cell counts. Here immunoSEQ multiplex PCR was the method, and the copy in TCRdb shows in-frame clones only, minus some. D and trimming come from the DNA, and the V and J calls and clone size come from that table. This table has under 100,000 clones, around four fifths appearing once. V lost 2 bases to trimming and J lost 1 base; unmatched junction nucleotides: 7. Germline CDR1 is LNHDA and CDR2 is SQIVND (reference sequence). The CDR3 spans 16 residues. Sequenced material: peripheral blood. The rearrangement uses TRBV19 and TRBJ1-1; 7 nucleotides agree with TRBD1. The TCR was taken from a woman aged 70-85 years with active or convalescent COVID-19. The CDR3 is CASSIPTGRGNTEAFF. CDR3 sequence (DNA): TGTGCCAGTAGTATACCGACAGGGAGAGGGAACACTGAAGCTTTCTTT.